These T cell receptor delta chains were read from a single sample in a study of delta chains in infants with herpesvirus infections. TCRdb re-analyzed the RT-PCR reads via CATT. The data hold roughly 1,200 delta-chain clones, with more than 25% observed a single time. Here the sequenced sample was peripheral blood, taken at time point 1 of longitudinal follow-up. The origin of the receptors is a human donor who was a Ugandan infant, either HIV-exposed or HIV-unexposed (not recorded which). Both conserved end residues are part of each CDR3. A D gene is named only where the DNA matches it firmly. The size of a clone is reported for some rows only, either as once, few or many, or as a class for expanded clones.

>TRDD3|TRDJ2|TRAV36/DV7|large
TGTGCTTCTCTGGCTTGGTGCTTCCTACGGCGGGTTTACTGGGGGATGCCGGCAAGTTTGACAGCACAACTCTTCTTT
CASLAWCFLRRVYWGMPASLTAQLFF
>-|TRDJ1|TRDV1|large
TGTGCTCTGTTACTAGGCCTGGAGGGGAATAGTGATAAACTCATCTTT
CALLLGLEGNSDKLIF
>-|TRDJ1|TRDV1|large
TGTGCTCTTGGGGAACTCAGCAGAACCGATAAACTCATCTTT
CALGELSRTDKLIF
>TRDD3|TRDJ1|TRDV1|large
TGTGCTCTTGGGGAACGGGTCTTCCCGCAAACTGGGGGCTCACCCTATACGGTCCCGTACACCGATAAACTCATCTTT
CALGERVFPQTGGSPYTVPYTDKLIF
>-|TRDJ1|TRDV3|-
TGTGCCTTTAGGGCCAGGGGGCCCGATAAACTCATCTTT
CAFRARGPDKLIF
>TRDD3|TRDJ3|TRDV1|large
TGTGCTCTTGGGGAACTACTGGGGGATATATCCTGGGACACCCGACAGATGTTTTTC
CALGELLGDISWDTRQMFF
>-|TRDJ1|TRDV1|large
TGTGCTCTTGGGAAGGGGAACTTCCTACAGTTTCCGTTTGGGGGACCCCCGTACACCGATAAACTCATCTTT
CALGKGNFLQFPFGGPPYTDKLIF
>TRDD3|TRDJ1|TRAV29/DV5|large
TGTGCAGGAACTCCTTTCCTACAAGCTCGACTGGGGGATAGAAGCGGGCGGTACACCGATAAACTCATCTTT
CAGTPFLQARLGDRSGRYTDKLIF
>TRDD3|TRDJ1|TRDV1|-
TGTGCTCTTGGGGCTGCTCCCCTTCGTACTGGGGATAAGTACACCGATAAACTCATCTTT
CALGAAPLRTGDKYTDKLIF
>TRDD3|TRDJ1|TRDV1|-
TGTGCTCTTGGGGAAACAAGAGGGATACGTATCACCGATAAACTCATCTTT
CALGETRGIRITDKLIF
>TRDD3|TRDJ1|TRDV1|few
TGTGCTCTTGGGTACTGGGGGATACGCTCCGATAAACTCATCTTT
CALGYWGIRSDKLIF
>-|TRDJ1|TRDV1|-
TGTGCTCTTGGGGGCCCTCGAATGGCGGAAAGTTCCCGCGGACCTGGAGATAAACTCATCTTT
CALGGPRMAESSRGPGDKLIF
>-|TRDJ1|TRDV1|-
TGTGCTCTTGGGGAAAGGGTCTGGCGAGAGGAGGCAAAGCCCTCGTACACCGATAAACTCATCTTT
CALGERVWREEAKPSYTDKLIF
>-|TRDJ1|TRAV36/DV7|-
TGTGCTGTGGAACACACTTCCTCCTTTGGGGGGATGTACACCGATAAACTCATCTTT
CAVEHTSSFGGMYTDKLIF
>TRDD2|TRDJ1|TRAV23/DV6|-
TGTGCAGCAAGCCTTCCTACGGAACAGCGGGTTGCCAAACTCATCTTT
CAASLPTEQRVAKLIF
>TRDD3|TRDJ1|TRDV1|medium-sized
TGTGCTCTTGGGGAACTAGGACCCACGACTAGGGGGGGATACAAAAGGACCTCAACCCATTACACCGATAAACTCATCTTT
CALGELGPTTRGGYKRTSTHYTDKLIF
>TRDD3|TRDJ3|TRDV2|large
TGTGCCTGTGACACCGTACTGGGGGATAGCTCCTGGGACACCCGACAGATGTTTTTC
CACDTVLGDSSWDTRQMFF
>TRDD3|TRDJ1|TRDV1|-
TGTGCTCTTGGGACGACCGCTCCTACCCCTCTGGGGGATTTCCACACCGATAAACTCATCTTT
CALGTTAPTPLGDFHTDKLIF
>TRDD3|TRDJ1|TRDV1|large
TGTGCTCTTGGGCCTCATGGTACTGGGGGATACGCGTGGAACCTCATCTTT
CALGPHGTGGYAWNLIF
>-|TRDJ1|TRDV3|-
TGTGCCTATTCTTCCTACGGGGATATGGCGTACACCGATAAACTCATCTTT
CAYSSYGDMAYTDKLIF
>TRDD3|TRDJ1|TRDV1|few
TGTGCTCTTGGGGAAATGCCTCTGACTGGGGGATATCGACACACCGATAAACTCATCTTT
CALGEMPLTGGYRHTDKLIF
>TRDD3|TRDJ1|TRDV1|large
TGTGCTCTTGGGGAAGTCTCCCTACTGAAACTAGTACTGGGGGGTCACACCGATAAACTCATCTTT
CALGEVSLLKLVLGGHTDKLIF
>TRDD3|TRDJ1|TRDV1|few
TGTGCTCTTGGGGAAATTCCTATTGGAGTGGCCGGGCTGGGGGATATCTTTCCCGATAAACTCATCTTT
CALGEIPIGVAGLGDIFPDKLIF
>-|TRDJ1|TRDV1|large
TGTGCTCTTGGGCTCGGGCTAGGGCCAGGTCGCGCCGATAAACTCATCTTT
CALGLGLGPGRADKLIF
>TRDD3|TRDJ4|TRAV38-2/DV8|-
TGTGCTTATAGGAGCCCCTCATATAACGAACTGGGGGATACGATGGGACCCCTGATCTTT
CAYRSPSYNELGDTMGPLIF
>TRDD3|TRDJ1|TRAV14/DV4|large
TGTGCAATGAGAGAGTACGCCCCCCTGGGGGATACTCCCGATAAACTCATCTTT
CAMREYAPLGDTPDKLIF
>TRDD3|TRDJ2|TRDV2|few
TGTGCCTGTGACTGGGGGATAACAGCACAACTCTTCTTT
CACDWGITAQLFF
>TRDD3|TRDJ1|TRDV3|large
TGTGCCTTTCGTGGTCGGGTACTGGGGGTCCCGAAGAACGGTAAACTCATCTTT
CAFRGRVLGVPKNGKLIF
>-|TRDJ2|TRDV1|few
TGTGCTCTTGGGGAACTTAGGGGGGGGCCCGGCCCTACAGCACAACTCTTCTTT
CALGELRGGPGPTAQLFF
>TRDD3|TRDJ3|TRDV2|large
TGTGCCTGTGACACCGTACTGGGGGATACGCGCTCCTGGGACACCCGACAGATGTTTTTC
CACDTVLGDTRSWDTRQMFF
>TRDD3|TRDJ1|TRDV1|-
TGTGCTCTTGGGGAAGAAGCTACAGGGTTGAGCTGGGGGATACCCCATTACACCGATAAACTCATCTTT
CALGEEATGLSWGIPHYTDKLIF
>TRDD3|TRDJ1|TRDV1|-
TGTGCTCTTGGGGAACTCGGGCCCTCCCCATTCATTACTGGGGGTTCCCCAGGCCTTTACACCGATAAACTCATCTTT
CALGELGPSPFITGGSPGLYTDKLIF
>TRDD3|TRDJ1|TRDV2|-
TGTGCCTGTGACACCGTGGGGATACAGGGCGATAAACTCATCTTT
CACDTVGIQGDKLIF
>TRDD3|TRDJ1|TRDV2|few
TGTGCCTTGACTGGGGGATACGCTGCAGCCGATAAACTCATCTTT
CALTGGYAAADKLIF
>TRDD3|TRDJ1|TRDV1|-
TGTGCTCTTGGGGATGCCCTGAGATGGGGGATACGCTCTTACACCGATAAACTCATCTTT
CALGDALRWGIRSYTDKLIF
>-|TRDJ3|TRDV1|large
TGTGCTCTTGGGCAACACAGACAGGGAACCTGGGACACCCGACAGATGTTTTTC
CALGQHRQGTWDTRQMFF
>TRDD3|TRDJ1|TRDV1|large
TGTGCTCTTGGGGCTATTTTTCCTTCCCGATTAGGGGATACGGGGCCCAAACTCATCTTT
CALGAIFPSRLGDTGPKLIF
>TRDD3|TRDJ1|TRDV1|few
TGTGCTCTTACTGGGGGATACTCCGATAAACTCATCTTT
CALTGGYSDKLIF
>TRDD3|TRDJ1|TRDV1|-
TGTGCTCTTGGGGATCCCTACCCTGGTAACTGGGGGATAGCTCCCGATAAACTCATCTTT
CALGDPYPGNWGIAPDKLIF
>TRDD3|TRDJ1|TRDV1|-
TGTGCTCTTGGGGAAGCAATCTCCGTTTGCTGGGGGAAATCCTTGTACACCGATAAACTCATCTTT
CALGEAISVCWGKSLYTDKLIF
>TRDD3|TRDJ1|TRDV1|medium-sized
TGTGCTCTTGGGGAACTTGCTCCCCTTCCTAAGGCAAAGCTGGGGGATACTACCGATAAACTCATCTTT
CALGELAPLPKAKLGDTTDKLIF
>TRDD3|TRDJ1|TRDV1|-
TGTGCTCTTGGGGAACCCTACTATCGCCTTCCTACTGGGGGATACGCACCACCGTGGACCGATAAACTCATCTTT
CALGEPYYRLPTGGYAPPWTDKLIF
>TRDD3|TRDJ1|TRDV1|-
TGTGCTCTTGGGGGCCATTCCCGGTACTGGGGGATACGTGGACCGTACACCGATAAACTCATCTTT
CALGGHSRYWGIRGPYTDKLIF
>TRDD3|TRDJ2|TRDV2|large
TGTGCCTGTGACACCGGTACTGGGGGACTGACAGCACAACTCTTCTTT
CACDTGTGGLTAQLFF
>TRDD3|TRDJ2|TRDV1|few
TGTGCTCTTGGGGAACTCTATCTGGGGGATACAGCACAACTCTTCTTT
CALGELYLGDTAQLFF
>TRDD3|TRDJ1|TRDV1|large
TGTGCTCTTGGGGTCGGGGCGCTGGGGGATTACACCGATAAACTCATCTTT
CALGVGALGDYTDKLIF
>TRDD3|TRDJ3|TRDV2|large
TGTGCCTGTGACGAAGGGGGATACGCCATACCCAACTCCTGGGACACCCGACAGATGTTTTTC
CACDEGGYAIPNSWDTRQMFF
>TRDD3|TRDJ1|TRDV1|-
TGTGCTCTTGGGGAAGAATCCCGGCCGAAAAGTACTGGGGGATACAGAACCGATAAACTCATCTTT
CALGEESRPKSTGGYRTDKLIF
>TRDD3|TRDJ1|TRDV1|medium-sized
TGTGCTCTTGGGGAACCTTCCTACTGGGGGATAGAGGATAAACTCATCTTT
CALGEPSYWGIEDKLIF
>TRDD3|TRDJ1|TRDV2|few
TGTGCCTGTGACAGCCTACTGGGGGATACAGGTAAACTCATCTTT
CACDSLLGDTGKLIF
>TRDD3|TRDJ1|TRDV1|-
TGTGCTCTTGGGGAACCCAGGCGCCCCCCCTGGGGCTACTGGGGGATATATGAAGGGGGCACCGATAAACTCATCTTT
CALGEPRRPPWGYWGIYEGGTDKLIF
>TRDD3|TRDJ1|TRDV1|few
TGTGCTCTTGGGGAACGGGGCCCCTACTACGCTGCTTACTGGGGTCCTAGGCGTAAACTCATCTTT
CALGERGPYYAAYWGPRRKLIF